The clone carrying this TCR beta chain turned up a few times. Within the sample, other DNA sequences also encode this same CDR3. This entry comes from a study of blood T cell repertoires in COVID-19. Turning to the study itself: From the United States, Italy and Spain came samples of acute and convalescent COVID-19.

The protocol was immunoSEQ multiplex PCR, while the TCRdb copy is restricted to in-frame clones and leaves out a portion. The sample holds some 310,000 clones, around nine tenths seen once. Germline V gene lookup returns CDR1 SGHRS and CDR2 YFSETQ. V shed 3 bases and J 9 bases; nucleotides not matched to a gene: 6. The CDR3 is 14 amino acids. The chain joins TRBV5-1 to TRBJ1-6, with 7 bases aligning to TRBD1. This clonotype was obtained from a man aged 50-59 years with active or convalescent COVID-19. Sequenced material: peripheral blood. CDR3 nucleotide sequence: TGCGCCAGCAGCTCGGGACAGCCGGGTTCACCCCTCCACTTT. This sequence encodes CASSSGQPGSPLHF. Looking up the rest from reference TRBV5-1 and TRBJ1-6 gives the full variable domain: KAGVTQTPRYLIKTRGQQVTLSCSPISGHRSVSWYQQTPGQGLQFLFEYFSETQRNKGNFPGRFSGRQFSNSRSEMNVSTLELGDSALYLCASSSGQPGSPLHFGNGTRLTVT.